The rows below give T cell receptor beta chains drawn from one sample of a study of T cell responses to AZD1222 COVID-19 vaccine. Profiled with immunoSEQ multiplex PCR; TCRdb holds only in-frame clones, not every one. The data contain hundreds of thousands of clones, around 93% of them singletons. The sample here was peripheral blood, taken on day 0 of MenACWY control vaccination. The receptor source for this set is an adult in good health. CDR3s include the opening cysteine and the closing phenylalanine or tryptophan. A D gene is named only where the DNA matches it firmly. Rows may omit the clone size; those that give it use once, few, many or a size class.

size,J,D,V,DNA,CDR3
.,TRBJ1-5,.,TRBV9,TGTGCCAGCAGCGTCGGGGCGAGCCAGCCCCAGCATTTT,CASSVGASQPQHF
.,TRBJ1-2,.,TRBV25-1,TGTGCCAGCAGTATGACAGGTCCTAACTATGGCTACACCTTC,CASSMTGPNYGYTF
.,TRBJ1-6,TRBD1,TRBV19,TGTGCCAGTAAACAGGGGCTCGGTTCACCCCTCCACTTT,CASKQGLGSPLHF
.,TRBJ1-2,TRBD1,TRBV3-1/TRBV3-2,TGTGCCAGCACCGAGACAGGGGGCGGCTATGGCTACACCTTC,CASTETGGGYGYTF
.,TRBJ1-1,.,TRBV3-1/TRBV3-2,TGTGCCAGCAGCCAAGTGGGGACGGACACTGAAGCTTTCTTT,CASSQVGTDTEAFF
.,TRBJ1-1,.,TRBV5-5,TGTGCCAGCAGCTTGGAGGTGTCAGGCTTGAACACTGAAGCTTTCTTT,CASSLEVSGLNTEAFF
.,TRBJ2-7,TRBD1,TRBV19,TGTGCCAGTAGTTGGCAGGGGGCCGGCGAGCAGTACTTC,CASSWQGAGEQYF
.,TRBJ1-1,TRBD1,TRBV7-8,TGTGCCAGCAGCTTAGGGACAGGTTTGAACACTGAAGCTTTCTTT,CASSLGTGLNTEAFF
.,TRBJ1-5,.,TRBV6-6,TGTGCCAGCAGTTCCTCCGGGGGGAGCGGGGAACAGCCCCAGCATTTT,CASSSSGGSGEQPQHF
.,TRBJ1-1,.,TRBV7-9,TGTGCCAGCAGCCCGTCAAACGGGGGGATGAACACTGAAGCTTTCTTT,CASSPSNGGMNTEAFF
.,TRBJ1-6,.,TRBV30,TGTGCCTGGAGTGTGCCAGGGACTAATTCACCCCTCCACTTT,CAWSVPGTNSPLHF
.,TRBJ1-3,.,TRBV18,TGTGCCAGCTCCCTGCAAAACACCATATATTTT,CASSLQNTIYF
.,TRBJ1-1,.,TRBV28,TGTGCCAGCAGTTTAAAGGGGCAAGCTTTCTTT,CASSLKGQAFF
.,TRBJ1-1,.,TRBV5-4,TGTGCCAGCAGCTTACAGGGCACTGAAGCTTTCTTT,CASSLQGTEAFF
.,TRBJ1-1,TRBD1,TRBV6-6,TGTGCCAGCAGACACAGGGGCTTGGGCACTGAAGCTTTCTTT,CASRHRGLGTEAFF
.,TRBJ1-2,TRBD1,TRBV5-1,TGCGCCAGCAAGATGGGGACAGTCGGTCACTCGGGGTATGGCTACACCTTC,CASKMGTVGHSGYGYTF
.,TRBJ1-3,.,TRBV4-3,TGCGCCAGCAGCCAAGATTACCTGGTCTCTGGAAACACCATATATTTT,CASSQDYLVSGNTIYF
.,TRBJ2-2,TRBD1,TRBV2,TGTGCCAGCAGGGGGACAGGGGCGAACACCGGGGAGCTGTTTTTT,CASRGTGANTGELFF
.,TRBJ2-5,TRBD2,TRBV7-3,TGTGCCAGCAGCCATACTAGCGTACCGGAGACCCAGTACTTC,CASSHTSVPETQYF
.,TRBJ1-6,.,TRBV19,TGTGCCAGTAGTCCCAGCCGGGGGAATTCACCCCTCCACTTT,CASSPSRGNSPLHF
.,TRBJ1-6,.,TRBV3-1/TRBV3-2,TGTGCCAGCAGCCAAGAGAATAATTCACCCCTCCACTTT,CASSQENNSPLHF
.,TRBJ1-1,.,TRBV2,TGTGCCAGCAGGGCCTCGGGCAGACAGAACACTGAAGCTTTCTTT,CASRASGRQNTEAFF
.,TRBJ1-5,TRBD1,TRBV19,TGTGCCAGTAGAAAGACAGGGGCCCTTTCCCATCAGCCCCAGCATTTT,CASRKTGALSHQPQHF
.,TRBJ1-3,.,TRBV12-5,TGTGCTAGTGGGTTAGGGGGTGCTGGAAACACCATATATTTT,CASGLGGAGNTIYF
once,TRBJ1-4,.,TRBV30,TGTGCCCGCCGGGGGCAGAATGAAAAACTGTTTTTT,CARRGQNEKLFF
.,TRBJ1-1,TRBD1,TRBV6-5,TGTGCCAGCAGTCAATGGACAGGGAACACTGAAGCTTTCTTT,CASSQWTGNTEAFF
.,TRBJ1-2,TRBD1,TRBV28,TGTGCCAGCAGTTCTCATGCGTACAGGGGGCAAGCTAACTATGGCTACACCTTC,CASSSHAYRGQANYGYTF
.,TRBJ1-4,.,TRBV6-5,TGTGCCAGCAGGTCCCTAGGCGGTGAAAAACTGTTTTTT,CASRSLGGEKLFF
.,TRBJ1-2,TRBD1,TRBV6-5,TGTGCCAGCAGTGACTCGACAGGGGCCTTTTATGGCTACACCTTC,CASSDSTGAFYGYTF
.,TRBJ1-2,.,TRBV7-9,TGTGCCAGCAGCTTGACCGGGCCAATGCCGGGCTACACCTTC,CASSLTGPMPGYTF
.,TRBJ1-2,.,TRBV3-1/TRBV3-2,TGTGCCAGCAGCCACCGTGGGGCTGGCTACACCTTC,CASSHRGAGYTF
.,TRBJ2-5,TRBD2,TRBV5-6,TGTGCCAGCAGCTTGGGTGCGGGGGAAAGGACCCAGTACTTC,CASSLGAGERTQYF
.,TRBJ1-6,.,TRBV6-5,TGTGCCAGCAGTACTCAGGACGGTCTAGGTTCACCCCTCCACTTT,CASSTQDGLGSPLHF
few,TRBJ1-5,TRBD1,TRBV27,TGTGCCAGCAGGACAGTTAACAGGGGTGGCAATCAGCCCCAGCATTTT,CASRTVNRGGNQPQHF
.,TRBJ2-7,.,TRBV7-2,TGTGCCAGCAGCACTCTCTACGAGCAGTACTTC,CASSTLYEQYF
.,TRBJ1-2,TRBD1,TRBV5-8,TGTGCCAGCAGCCGGACAGGATACGGCTACACCTTC,CASSRTGYGYTF
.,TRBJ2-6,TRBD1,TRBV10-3,TGTGCCATCAGTAGACAGGGGGTTAGCTCTGGGGCCAACGTCCTGACTTTC,CAISRQGVSSGANVLTF
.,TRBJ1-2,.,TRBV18,TGTGCCAGCTCACCAGGGCAGGGTTATAATGGCTACACCTTC,CASSPGQGYNGYTF
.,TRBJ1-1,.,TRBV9,TGTGCCAGCAGCTCGGGACGGATGAACACTGAAGCTTTCTTT,CASSSGRMNTEAFF
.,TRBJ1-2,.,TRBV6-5,TGTGCCAGCAGTTCCCAAAGGTCCTATGGCTACACCTTC,CASSSQRSYGYTF